Listed below are T cell receptor beta chains from one sample, sequenced in a study of cytomegalovirus exposure and HLA in healthy donors. Sequencing used immunoSEQ multiplex PCR; TCRdb keeps in-frame clones, though not all of them. Found here are approximately 100,000 clones, around 84% of them singletons; the top ten hold nearly 7.5%. Specimen: PBMCs. The receptors were gathered from a man in his forties or fifties in good health and CMV-seropositive. The CDR3 runs from the conserved cysteine through the conserved F or W. The order of the fields is CDR3 DNA, CDR3 protein, D gene, J gene, V gene, clone size, CDR3 length. D genes are given only for firm matches. Expanded clones get a size class; other rows say once, few or many, or leave the size out.

DNA: TGTGCCAGCAGCGCCGCTTCTGGGGGGACTTCATACACCGGGGAGCTGTTTTTT
CDR3: CASSAASGGTSYTGELFF
D: NA
J: TRBJ2-2
V: TRBV9
size: NA
length: 18

DNA: TGCGCCAGCAGCTCTGGAGGGACCAGCTATGGCTACACCTTC
CDR3: CASSSGGTSYGYTF
D: NA
J: TRBJ1-2
V: TRBV5-1
size: NA
length: 14

DNA: TGCAGCGTGAAAAACAGGGGATACAATGAGCAGTTCTTC
CDR3: CSVKNRGYNEQFF
D: TRBD1
J: TRBJ2-1
V: TRBV29-1
size: NA
length: 13

DNA: TGTGCCAGCAGCTTCCAAGCGGGAACTTACACCGGGGAGCTGTTTTTT
CDR3: CASSFQAGTYTGELFF
D: TRBD2
J: TRBJ2-2
V: TRBV11-3
size: once
length: 16

DNA: TGTGCCAGCAGCTTGCCCTCGGGGACAGGGAGTGTCGAGCAGTACTTC
CDR3: CASSLPSGTGSVEQYF
D: TRBD1
J: TRBJ2-7
V: TRBV5-4
size: NA
length: 16

DNA: TGTGCCAGCAGTTTAGGGCCGAACACTGAAGCTTTCTTT
CDR3: CASSLGPNTEAFF
D: NA
J: TRBJ1-1
V: TRBV27
size: few
length: 13

DNA: TGTGCCAGCAGTTTATCCGGACAGATGAACACTGAAGCTTTCTTT
CDR3: CASSLSGQMNTEAFF
D: NA
J: TRBJ1-1
V: TRBV28
size: NA
length: 15

DNA: TGTGCCACCAGCAGTGTTGGGGGCAAGGAGACCCAGTACTTC
CDR3: CATSSVGGKETQYF
D: NA
J: TRBJ2-5
V: TRBV15
size: few
length: 14

DNA: TGCGCCAGCAGCCCGTTCCCAGCGGGAGATGGAGAGACCCAGTACTTC
CDR3: CASSPFPAGDGETQYF
D: TRBD2
J: TRBJ2-5
V: TRBV5-1
size: NA
length: 16

DNA: TGTGCCAGCTCACCAACATTAGGGGAGGCCCAGTACTTC
CDR3: CASSPTLGEAQYF
D: NA
J: TRBJ2-5
V: TRBV18
size: once
length: 13

DNA: TGTGCCATCAGACGGACAGGGGTAGGAAACACCATATATTTT
CDR3: CAIRRTGVGNTIYF
D: TRBD1
J: TRBJ1-3
V: TRBV10-3
size: NA
length: 14

DNA: TGCACCAGCAGCGGACAGGGCTACGAGCAGTACTTC
CDR3: CTSSGQGYEQYF
D: NA
J: TRBJ2-7
V: TRBV1
size: NA
length: 12

DNA: TGTGCCAGCAGTTTTATGGACAGGGGTATTGGGTATAATTCACCCCTCCACTTT
CDR3: CASSFMDRGIGYNSPLHF
D: TRBD1
J: TRBJ1-6
V: TRBV27
size: NA
length: 18

DNA: TGTGCCAGTGAACAGGGCTTAGCAGGCTATGGCTACACCTTC
CDR3: CASEQGLAGYGYTF
D: NA
J: TRBJ1-2
V: TRBV19
size: NA
length: 14